This T cell receptor (beta chain) was profiled in a study of shared clonotypes between healthy human individuals. Notes on the study in general: Limited genetic and exposure-history diversity came from having few donors.

At the deep level, the assay was run. In the authors' methods: Sequence data from immunoSEQ were junction-only and lacked quality scores; consequently, filtering differed. The table came from immunoSEQ multiplex PCR; TCRdb's copy has only in-frame clones and leaves some out. V and J calls and clone size follow that table, whereas D and trimming were derived from the DNA. The sample records approximately 700,000 clones, about three quarters being singletons. Those who donated, Caucasian adults without exception, all lived in Nashville, Tennessee. About this clone itself: Its cognate antigen is unknown.

The sequence derives from a young woman in good health. The specimen sequenced was memory CD4+ T cells sorted from blood. Subset specified: CD45RA-negative fraction.

CDR3 residues: CATHARTDTQYF. DNA for the CDR3: TGTGCCACCCATGCACGCACAGATACGCAGTATTTT. The J gene is TRBJ2-3, the V gene TRBV5-4, with D unresolved. CDR3 length: 12 residues. The germline gives CDR1 SGHNT, CDR2 YYREEE (reference sequence). Trimming shortened V by 9 bases and J by 1 base, and 9 bases separated the two germline ends.